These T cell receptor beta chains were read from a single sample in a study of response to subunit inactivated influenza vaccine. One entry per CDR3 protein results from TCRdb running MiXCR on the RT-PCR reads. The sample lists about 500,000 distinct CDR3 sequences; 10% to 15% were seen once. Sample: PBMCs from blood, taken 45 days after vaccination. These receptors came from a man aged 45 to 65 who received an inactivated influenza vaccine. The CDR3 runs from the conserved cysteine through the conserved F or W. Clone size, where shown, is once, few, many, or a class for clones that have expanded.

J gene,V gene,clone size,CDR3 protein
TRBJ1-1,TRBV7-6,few,CASSPAGTGGTEAFF
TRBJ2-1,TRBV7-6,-,CASSLEGDSSYNEQFF
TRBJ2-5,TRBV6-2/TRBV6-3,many,CASSPSRDRGKTQYF
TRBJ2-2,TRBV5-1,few,CASSIRTGGITGELFF
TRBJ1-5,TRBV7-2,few,CASSSDRAYLEAQHF
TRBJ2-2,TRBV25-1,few,CASSHRAGELFF
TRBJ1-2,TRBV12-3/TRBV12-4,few,CASSLPVRGYGYTF
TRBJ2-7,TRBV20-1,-,CSARPGLAGVSYEQYF
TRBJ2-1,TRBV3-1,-,CASSPRGGTYNVQFF
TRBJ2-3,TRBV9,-,CASSVGGDTQYF
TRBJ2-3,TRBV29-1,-,CSVDRGLAGGPVTQYF
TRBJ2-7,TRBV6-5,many,CATGQSYEQYF
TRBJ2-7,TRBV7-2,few,CASSFQGFYEQYF
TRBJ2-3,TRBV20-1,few,CSARHLGSGTDTQYF
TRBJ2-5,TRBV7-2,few,CASSLSLAIQETQYF
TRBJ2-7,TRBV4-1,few,CASRSQEKGGLTTEQYF
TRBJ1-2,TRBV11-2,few,CASSRDRATHGYTF
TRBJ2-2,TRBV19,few,CASSYGIGTGELFF
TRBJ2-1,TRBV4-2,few,CASSQDQVTRGNNEQFF
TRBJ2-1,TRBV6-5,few,CASSYSIDGGRWGEQFF
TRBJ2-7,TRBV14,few,CASSQTGTGFYEQYF
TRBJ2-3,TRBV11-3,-,CASSNRGTDTQYF
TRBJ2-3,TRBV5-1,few,CASSFSGSADTQYF
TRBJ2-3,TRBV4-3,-,CASSHEGQSTDTQYF
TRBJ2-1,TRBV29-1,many,CSFSGGINEQFF
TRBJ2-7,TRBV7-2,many,CASSLTSGIYEQYF
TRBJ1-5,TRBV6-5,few,CASSYSIRDQYSNQPQHF
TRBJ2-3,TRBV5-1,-,CASSWAGDRGLSGTDTQYF
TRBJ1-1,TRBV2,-,CASTRTGTSSTEAFF
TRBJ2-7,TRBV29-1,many,CSVELSEQYF
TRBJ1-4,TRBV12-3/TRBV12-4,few,CASSPTGGGEKLFF